This is a list of T cell receptor beta chains from one sample in a study of T-cell memory formation after mild COVID-19. TCRdb used MiXCR to reprocess the 5' RACE reads, holding one entry per CDR3 protein. The sample contains about 340,000 distinct CDR3 sequences, about an eighth of which appear only once. Sequencing was carried out using PBMCs or a T cell subset sorted from them (not recorded which). The receptors were gathered from a man younger than 35 who had mild COVID-19 (a few samples of this study predate the infection). Cell type and time point are not known. The conserved cysteine and the conserved F or W are not part of the CDR3 here.

v_call	cdr3_aa
TRBV15	ATSRAGEGWDQPQH
TRBV18	ASSPDGIRGYT
TRBV7-2	ASSYPGTDYGYT
TRBV27	ASSLAGVQPQH
TRBV4-3	ASSQDRTRRTGELF
TRBV12-3/TRBV12-4	ASTFAQGANYGYT
TRBV5-1	ASSFSGQGLLGQY
TRBV5-4	ASRKDLTLYEQY
TRBV7-2	ASSFAGGGATDTQY
TRBV20-1	SAAGRMEQGQPQH
TRBV11-2	ASSFVPGVPGYNEQF
TRBV4-2	ASSHGDSSVYEQY
TRBV5-6	ASSLLIRPGGRSDTGELF
TRBV5-1	ASSVEVIGTQY
TRBV20-1	SARDRRASPLH
TRBV7-3	ASSLTSGGGTDTQY
TRBV23-1	ASRRKQGGNTEAF
TRBV5-1	ASTYRQGLNTEAF
TRBV4-3	ASSQLLGTLSGNTIY
TRBV7-9	ASSARDRELGDTIY
TRBV7-3	ASSPMSTMQSNEQF
TRBV15	AITDQNTGELF
TRBV4-3	ASSQARMDGRNTDTQY
TRBV4-1	ASSQGVWLAGAAGVYEQY
TRBV6-6	ASSEGSGAQH
TRBV11-1	ASSLVWGGQETQY
TRBV11-1	ASSFWGVDSSYNEQF
TRBV29-1	SVSDSYEQY
TRBV20-1	SAYYSGGGYT
TRBV7-9	ASSLTPDERNTEAF
TRBV19	ASTTGDGHSNQPQH
TRBV20-1	SARAGFYGYT